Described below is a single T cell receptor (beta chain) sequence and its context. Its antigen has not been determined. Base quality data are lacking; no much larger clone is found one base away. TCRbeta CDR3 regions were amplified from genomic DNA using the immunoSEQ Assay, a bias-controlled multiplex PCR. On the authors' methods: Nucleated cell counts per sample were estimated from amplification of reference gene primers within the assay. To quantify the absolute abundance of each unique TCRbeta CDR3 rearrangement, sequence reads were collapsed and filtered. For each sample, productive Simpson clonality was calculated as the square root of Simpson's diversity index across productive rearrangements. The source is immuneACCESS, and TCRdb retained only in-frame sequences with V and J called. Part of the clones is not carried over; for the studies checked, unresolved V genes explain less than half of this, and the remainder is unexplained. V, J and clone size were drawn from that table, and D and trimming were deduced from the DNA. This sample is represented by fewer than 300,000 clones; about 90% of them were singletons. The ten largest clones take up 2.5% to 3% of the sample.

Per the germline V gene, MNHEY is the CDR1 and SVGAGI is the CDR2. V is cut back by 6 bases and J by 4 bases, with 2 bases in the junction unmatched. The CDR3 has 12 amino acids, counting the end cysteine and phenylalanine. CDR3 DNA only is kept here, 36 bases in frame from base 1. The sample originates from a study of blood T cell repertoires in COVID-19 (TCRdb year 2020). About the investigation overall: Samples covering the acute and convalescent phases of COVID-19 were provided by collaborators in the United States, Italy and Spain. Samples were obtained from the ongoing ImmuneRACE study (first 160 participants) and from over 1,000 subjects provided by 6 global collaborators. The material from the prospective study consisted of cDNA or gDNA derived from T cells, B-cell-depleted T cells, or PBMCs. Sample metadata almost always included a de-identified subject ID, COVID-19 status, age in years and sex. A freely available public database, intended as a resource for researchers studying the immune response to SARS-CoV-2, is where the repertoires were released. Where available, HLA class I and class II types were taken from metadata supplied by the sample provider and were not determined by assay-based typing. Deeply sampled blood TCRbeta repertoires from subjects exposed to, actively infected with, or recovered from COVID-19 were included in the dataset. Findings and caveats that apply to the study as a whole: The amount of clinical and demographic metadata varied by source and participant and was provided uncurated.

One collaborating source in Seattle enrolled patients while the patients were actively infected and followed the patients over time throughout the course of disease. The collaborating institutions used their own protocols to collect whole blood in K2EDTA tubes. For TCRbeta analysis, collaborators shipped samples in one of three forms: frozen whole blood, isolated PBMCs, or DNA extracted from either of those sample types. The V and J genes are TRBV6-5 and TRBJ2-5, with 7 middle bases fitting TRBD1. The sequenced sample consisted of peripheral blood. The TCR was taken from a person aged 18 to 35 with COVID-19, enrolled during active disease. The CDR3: CASRNRGETQYF. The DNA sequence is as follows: TGTGCCAGCAGAAACAGGGGAGAGACCCAGTACTTC.